The present entry profiles one TCR beta chain with its context. The ends were cut back, 0 bases at V and 14 bases at J, with 22 bases in the middle. CDR1 and CDR2 from the germline V gene are LGHNA and YSLEER. CDR3 size: 15 residues. The data originate from a study of shared T cell receptors in the human thymus. Repertoires were generated with immunoSEQ multiplex PCR, while TCRdb's copy carries only in-frame clones and drops some. This table holds some 760,000 clones, 80% to 90% found once. These same records also appear under a second study, on human thymus T cells. As that report states: Resections from corrective heart surgery provided thymus tissue. Thymic and blood repertoires appeared to show biased V and J gene usage.

This clonotype was obtained from a girl under three years old with a congenital heart defect. The J gene is TRBJ1-2, the V gene TRBV4-3; D perhaps matches TRBD1 (6 bases). Source material: thymocytes. CDR3 DNA: TGCGCCAGCAGCCAAGAGAATTATACGGGACATCGGCGGACCTTC. Protein product: CASSQENYTGHRRTF.